The source of this T cell receptor (beta chain) is a study of T cells in Graves' hyperthyroidism and ophthalmopathy. Each 10 ml fresh peripheral blood draw supplied the PBMCs. The CDR3 sequence is 14 residues long. In germline, CDR1 is LNHDA, CDR2 SQIVND (reference sequence). V was shortened by 4 bases and J by 0 bases, with 10 bases between the two germline ends. Study-wide points: Ophthalmopathy was distinguished from stable hyperthyroidism by 13 V-J signatures.

For this clonotype: Its antigen is as yet unknown.

The CDR3 regions of TCR beta were amplified from RNA transcripts. The primer set for the first-round RT-PCR of the TCR CDR3 was HTBI. TCRdb called the multiplex PCR reads again in MiXCR, with one record for every CDR3 protein. The profile covers fewer than 750,000 distinct CDR3 sequences, with roughly 15% appearing a single time and roughly 4.3% taken by the ten largest. Sequences were obtained from blood. The chain employs TRBV19 and TRBJ2-7, with no clear D. The sequence derives from a woman aged 40 to 49 with Graves' ophthalmopathy. CDR3 protein: CASSKFGVSYEQYF. Here the CDR3 DNA reads TGTGCCAGTAGTAAGTTCGGCGTCTCCTACGAGCAGTACTTC.